Sequencing of this T cell receptor (beta chain) was carried out in a study of blood T cells in healthy people across ages. As concerns this clonotype: Its cognate antigen is unknown.

Study findings and constraints: Researchers said unsorted PBMCs prevented a conclusive naive versus antigen-experienced comparison. Diversity estimates drawn from one million T cells were deemed underestimates.

The CDR3 is 14 residues long. Trimming took 5 bases from V and 6 from J, leaving 14 bases between them. Germline-derived CDR1 and CDR2 are SGHVS and FNYEAQ. The authors ran a second PCR of roughly 6 to 12 cycles using a sample-barcoded 5' primer and a J-beta primer mix. One entry per CDR3 protein, called by TCRdb with MiXCR from the 5' RACE reads. The sample lists 1,300,000 or so distinct CDR3 sequences, around 59% occurring once. The sample, roughly 9.1 milliliters of peripheral blood, was drawn from each donor. This TCR was recovered from a man between 18 and 35 years old in good health. Material for sequencing was blood. This chain links TRBV7-6 with TRBJ2-1; D is perhaps TRBD2 (6 bases). The CDR3 nucleotides are TGTGCCAGCAGCGCGGGGCAAAAGAGCAATGAGCAGTTCTTC. This gives the protein CASSAGQKSNEQFF. Looking up the rest from reference TRBV7-6 and TRBJ2-1 gives the full variable domain: GAGVSQSPRYKVTKRGQDVALRCDPISGHVSLYWYRQALGQGPEFLTYFNYEAQQDKSGLPNDRFSAERPEGSISTLTIQRTEQRDSAMYRCASSAGQKSNEQFFGPGTRLTVL.